The 20 T cell receptor beta chains below come from one sample, sequenced in a study of OX40 agonist ivuxolimab in advanced cancers. Repertoires were generated with immunoSEQ multiplex PCR, while TCRdb's copy carries only in-frame clones and drops some. The sample has 50,000 or so clones; about 84% are singletons. Sequencing was performed on CD4+ or CD8+ T cells sorted from blood, taken in a trial of the OX40 agonist ivuxolimab. The receptors originated from an adult with an advanced solid tumor such as melanoma, head and neck, liver or kidney cancer.

The table lists this clone with a few counts. The chain employs TRBV7-9 and TRBJ1-2; no clear D gene. This CDR3 contains 13 residues. CDR1 and CDR2 from the germline V gene are SEHNR and FQNEAQ (reference sequence). Trimming took 7 bases from V and 5 from J, leaving 14 bases between them. CDR3 in amino acids: CASTSFRSYGYTF. DNA for the CDR3: TGTGCCAGCACCTCCTTTAGAAGTTATGGCTACACCTTC.

The V and J genes are TRBV5-1 and TRBJ1-4; no clear D. The V and J ends lost 1 base and 4 bases respectively, with 11 bases between them. The CDR3 covers 15 residues. Germline V gene sequence: CDR1 SGHRS, CDR2 YFSETQ. The CDR3 DNA reads as TGCGCCAGCAGCTTGTTACCAGCCAATAATGAAAAACTGTTTTTT. It encodes CASSLLPANNEKLFF.

This clone appeared a single time. The chain joins TRBV7-9 to TRBJ2-3; a weak D match, TRBD1 (6 bases). This CDR3 comprises 13 residues. Germline CDR1 is SEHNR and CDR2 is FQNEAQ (reference sequence). Deletions cut 2 bases from V and 7 bases from J, with 10 bases between. The CDR3 region has the DNA TGTGCCAGCAGCTTACGGACAGTCAATACGCAGTATTTT. Residues: CASSLRTVNTQYF.

The rearrangement joins TRBV4-2 to TRBJ2-2, with unresolved D. Germline assignment: CDR1 LGHNA and CDR2 YNFKEQ. The CDR3 runs to 14 residues. The V end lost 0 bases, the J end lost 7 bases, and 9 bases lay between the germline ends. CDR3 DNA sequence: TGTGCCAGCAGCCAAGATCGACTTGTCGGGGAGCTGTTTTTT. Its protein is CASSQDRLVGELFF.

This clone was recorded once. In the same sample, other DNA sequences code for this CDR3. The rearrangement links TRBV19 to TRBJ1-5; TRBD1 is a possible D gene (6 bases). Germline V gene data show CDR1 as LNHDA and CDR2 as SQIVND (reference sequence). Trimming removed 5 bases at V and 1 base at J, with 6 bases between. The CDR3 has 13 amino acids. The CDR3 sequence: CASSGQSNQPQHF. CDR3 bases: TGTGCCAGTAGTGGACAGAGCAATCAGCCCCAGCATTTT.

This rearrangement joins TRBV10-3 to TRBJ1-3; possibly TRBD1 for D (5 bases). The CDR3 contains 15 residues. With 6 bases removed from V and 2 bases from J, the gap between germline ends came to 14 bases. Germline lookup yields CDR1 ENHRY and CDR2 SYGVKD. Here the CDR3 DNA reads TGTGCCATCAGGCCCCCCGGGGACCCTGGAAACACCATATATTTT. Translated: CAIRPPGDPGNTIYF.

The chain recombines TRBV5-8 with TRBJ2-6, with D perhaps assigned TRBD1 or TRBD2 (6 bases each). This CDR3 has 16 amino acids. With 0 bases removed from V and 4 bases from J, the gap between germline ends came to 11 bases. Per germline, CDR1 SGHTS and CDR2 YDEGEE. The CDR3 sequence is CASSLGGAPGANVLTF. CDR3 DNA: TGTGCCAGCAGCTTGGGGGGGGCGCCCGGGGCCAACGTCCTGACTTTC.

The chain links TRBV4-2 to TRBJ2-3; D is possibly TRBD1 (7 bases). Trimming took 6 bases from V and 4 from J, leaving 17 bases between them. This CDR3 has 15 amino acids. Germline V lookup: CDR1 LGHNA, CDR2 YNFKEQ. CDR3 in amino acids: CASSQGGRAPDTQYF. The CDR3 DNA follows: TGTGCCAGCAGTCAGGGGGGCAGGGCTCCAGATACGCAGTATTTT.

This rearrangement joins TRBV5-5 to TRBJ1-3; D is ambiguous. The CDR3 totals 14 residues. V was shortened by 0 bases and J by 0 bases, with 4 bases between the two germline ends. Looked up from germline, CDR1 is SGHKS and CDR2 is YYEKEE (reference sequence). This CDR3 reads CASSLELSGNTIYF. The CDR3 DNA sequence: TGTGCCAGCAGCTTGGAGCTCTCTGGAAACACCATATATTTT.

The genes are TRBV28 and TRBJ1-5; 7 bases are shared with TRBD1. Trimming removed 3 bases from V and 5 bases from J; junction bases left unmatched: 7. Germline loops: CDR1 MDHEN, CDR2 SYDVKM. The CDR3 runs to 15 residues. This chain's CDR3 is CASSFRGGDHQPQHF. The CDR3 DNA is TGTGCCAGCAGTTTTCGAGGGGGCGATCATCAGCCCCAGCATTTT.

The chain is built from TRBV6-6 and TRBJ2-2, with D tentatively TRBD2 (6 bases). The ends were cut back, 11 bases at V and 0 bases at J, with 13 bases in the middle. CDR3 size: 14 residues. Germline-derived CDR1 and CDR2 are MNHNY and SVGAGI (reference sequence). The CDR3 sequence is CAARAGPNTGELFF. CDR3 bases: TGTGCCGCCCGCGCGGGGCCGAACACCGGGGAGCTGTTTTTT.

This clone was recorded only once. V is TRBV11-3 and J is TRBJ1-1; 11 nucleotides match TRBD1. The CDR3 consists of 15 residues. CDR1 and CDR2 (germline): SGHNT, YENEEA. V shed 5 bases and J 5 bases; nucleotides not matched to a gene: 7. The CDR3 nucleotides read TGTGCCAGCAGCCTTTCCGGGACAGGGGGAACTGAAGCTTTCTTT. The encoded protein is CASSLSGTGGTEAFF.

This clone is a singleton in its sample. J is TRBJ2-7 and V is TRBV6-5, with D unclear. The CDR3 is 13 residues long. Germline V gives CDR1 MNHEY, CDR2 SVGAGI. Trimming shortened V by 5 bases and J by 2 bases, and 10 bases separated the two germline ends. In DNA, the CDR3 is TGTGCCAGCAGTCCTACTACTACCTACGAGCAGTACTTC. It is translated as CASSPTTTYEQYF.

This clone occurred a few times. V gene TRBV11-1 combines with J gene TRBJ1-4; 7 nucleotides align to TRBD1. This CDR3 region has 13 residues. Germline CDR1 and CDR2: SGHAT and FQDESV (reference sequence). V lost 3 bases, J lost 5 bases, and 0 bases stayed unmatched. The CDR3 sequence is CASSLTGNEKLFF. CDR3 bases: TGTGCCAGCAGCTTGACAGGGAATGAAAAACTGTTTTTT.

The V call is TRBV7-9, the J call TRBJ1-2, with D possibly being TRBD1 (5 bases). There are 12 residues in the CDR3. Deletions cut 5 bases from V and 9 bases from J, with 13 bases between. Germline V lookup: CDR1 SEHNR, CDR2 FQNEAQ (reference sequence). The CDR3 sequence is CASSPGGASYTF. CDR3 sequence (DNA): TGTGCCAGCAGCCCCGGAGGGGCTAGCTACACCTTC.

The V call is TRBV7-8, the J call TRBJ1-1, with D unclear. Between the trimmed V and J ends, which lost 4 bases and 4 bases, there was a span of 16 bases. Germline V gene data show CDR1 as SGHVS and CDR2 as FQNEAQ. The CDR3 has 15 amino acids. CDR3 sequence (DNA): TGTGCCAGCAGCTCCGAACAGCGGTGGGGCACTGAAGCTTTCTTT. This gives the protein CASSSEQRWGTEAFF. Using reference TRBV7-8 and TRBJ1-1 for the parts outside the CDR3, the full variable domain is GAGVSQSPRYKVAKRGQDVALRCDPISGHVSLFWYQQALGQGPEFLTYFQNEAQLDKSGLPSDRFFAERPEGSVSTLKIQRTQQEDSAVYLCASSSEQRWGTEAFFGQGTRLTVV.

The chain is built from TRBV28 and TRBJ2-5, with unresolved D. V shed 6 bases and J shed 4 bases, with 15 bases lying between them. The germline gives CDR1 MDHEN, CDR2 SYDVKM. This CDR3 is built from 14 residues. CDR3 protein: CASSKDPYSETQYF. CDR3 bases: TGTGCCAGCAGCAAGGATCCTTACTCAGAGACCCAGTACTTC.

The chain uses TRBV15 and TRBJ2-1, with 8 bases matching TRBD1. The CDR3 runs to 15 residues. Germline loops: CDR1 LNHNV, CDR2 YYDKDF (reference sequence). V shed 1 base and J 8 bases; nucleotides not matched to a gene: 7. The CDR3 coding sequence is TGTGCCACCAGCAGAGGGGGACAGGAGGCCCATGAGCAGTTCTTC. It specifies CATSRGGQEAHEQFF.

The rearrangement uses TRBV18 and TRBJ2-3, with 10 bases that match TRBD1. The CDR3 sequence is 15 residues long. Germline V lookup: CDR1 KGHSH, CDR2 LQKENI. Trimming removed 2 bases from V and 4 bases from J; junction bases left unmatched: 3. Written as DNA, the CDR3 is TGTGCCAGCTCACCAGGACAGGGGGTGGCAGATACGCAGTATTTT. It yields the protein CASSPGQGVADTQYF.

The chain carries TRBV6-5 and TRBJ2-7, with 7 bases identical to TRBD2. CDR1 and CDR2 from the germline V gene are MNHEY and SVGAGI. V trimming: 4 bases; J trimming: 1 base; junction bases outside the gene matches: 4. The CDR3 covers 14 residues. CDR3 in DNA: TGTGCCAGCAGTTTGGGAGGGATTTCCTACGAGCAGTACTTC. Amino acids: CASSLGGISYEQYF.